This T cell receptor beta chain is from a study of blood T cells in healthy people across ages. Only a few counts were recorded for this clonotype. Its antigen is still unknown. Overall study results and limits: Estimates based on one million T cells were treated as lower bounds.

Each sample had at least 6.5 million PBMCs isolated. This CDR3 has 17 residues. Looked up from germline, CDR1 is LGHNA and CDR2 is YSLEER. Trimming removed 3 bases at V and 3 bases at J, with 15 bases between. Next came a second PCR, run for about 6 to 12 cycles, which used a sample-barcoded 5' primer along with a J-beta primer mix. TCRdb re-called the 5' RACE reads with MiXCR, one entry per CDR3 protein. In the table there are about 670,000 distinct CDR3 sequences, around 38% of which are singletons. This TCR derives from a man of 80 years or more in good health. The chain joins TRBV4-3 to TRBJ2-6; possibly TRBD1 for D (6 bases). Sequencing was performed on blood. CDR3 DNA: TGCGCCAGCAGCCAGATCTGGGGGCGAGGTGGGGCCAACGTCCTGACTTTC. Protein product: CASSQIWGRGGANVLTF.